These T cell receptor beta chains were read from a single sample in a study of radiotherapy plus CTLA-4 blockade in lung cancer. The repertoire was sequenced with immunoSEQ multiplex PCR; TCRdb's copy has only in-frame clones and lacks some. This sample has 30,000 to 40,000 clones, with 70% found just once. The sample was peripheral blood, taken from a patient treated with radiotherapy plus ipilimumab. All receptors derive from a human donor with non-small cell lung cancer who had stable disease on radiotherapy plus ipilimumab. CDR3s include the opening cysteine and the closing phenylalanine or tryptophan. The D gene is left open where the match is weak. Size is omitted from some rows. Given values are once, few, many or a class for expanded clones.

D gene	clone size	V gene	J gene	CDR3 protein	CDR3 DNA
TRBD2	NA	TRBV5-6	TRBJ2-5	CASSDWTSGSSETQYF	TGTGCCAGCAGCGATTGGACTAGCGGGAGTTCAGAGACCCAGTACTTC
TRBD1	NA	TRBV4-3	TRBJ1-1	CASSQGVGQENTEAFF	TGCGCCAGCAGCCAAGGTGTAGGACAGGAGAACACTGAAGCTTTCTTT
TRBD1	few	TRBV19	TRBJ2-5	CASSEDRVTGGTQYF	TGTGCCAGTAGTGAGGACAGGGTGACCGGGGGGACCCAGTACTTC
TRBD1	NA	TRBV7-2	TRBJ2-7	CASSTQDRAYEQYF	TGTGCCAGCAGCACCCAGGACAGGGCTTACGAGCAGTACTTC
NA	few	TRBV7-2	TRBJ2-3	CASSPSGGYSTDTQYF	TGTGCCAGCAGCCCTTCAGGCGGGTACAGCACAGATACGCAGTATTTT
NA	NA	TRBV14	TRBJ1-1	CASSLRIGNTEAFF	TGTGCCAGCAGCCTCAGGATTGGGAACACTGAAGCTTTCTTT
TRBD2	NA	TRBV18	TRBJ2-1	CASSPSGTRISNEQFF	TGTGCCAGCTCACCATCCGGGACTAGGATCTCCAATGAGCAGTTCTTC
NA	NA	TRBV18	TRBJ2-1	CASSPGGNEQFF	TGTGCCAGCTCACCGGGTGGAAATGAGCAGTTCTTC
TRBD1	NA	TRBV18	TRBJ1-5	CASSQTPGQGDLSNQPQHF	TGTGCCAGCTCACAAACTCCGGGACAGGGAGACCTTAGCAATCAGCCCCAGCATTTT
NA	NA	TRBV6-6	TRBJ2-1	CATLARAGYNEQFF	TGTGCCACGCTAGCGAGGGCGGGTTACAATGAGCAGTTCTTC
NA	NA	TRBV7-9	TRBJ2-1	CASRPSSGVKFDEQFF	TGTGCCAGCAGGCCTTCTTCGGGAGTAAAGTTTGATGAGCAGTTCTTC
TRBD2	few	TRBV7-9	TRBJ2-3	CASSQRLAATDTQYF	TGTGCCAGCAGCCAAAGACTAGCTGCCACAGATACGCAGTATTTT
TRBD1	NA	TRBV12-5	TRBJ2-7	CASGPGQGAGEQYF	TGTGCTAGTGGTCCGGGGCAGGGGGCCGGCGAGCAGTACTTC
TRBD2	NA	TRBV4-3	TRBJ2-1	CASSLRGPGTSGRENEQFF	TGCGCCAGCAGCCTGAGGGGACCTGGGACTAGCGGGAGGGAAAATGAGCAGTTCTTC
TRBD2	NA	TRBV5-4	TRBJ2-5	CASSPPRLAGGQETQYF	TGTGCCAGCAGCCCTCCTAGACTAGCGGGAGGGCAAGAGACCCAGTACTTC
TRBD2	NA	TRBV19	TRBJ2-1	CASSLTSGSYEQFF	TGTGCCAGTAGTCTGACTAGCGGGAGCTATGAGCAGTTCTTC
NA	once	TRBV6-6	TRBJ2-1	CASLLGRGSYNEQFF	TGTGCCAGTCTCTTAGGTCGGGGCTCCTACAATGAGCAGTTCTTC
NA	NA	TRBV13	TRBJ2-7	CASSLGPGVREQYF	TGTGCCAGCAGCTTAGGCCCGGGTGTGAGGGAGCAGTACTTC
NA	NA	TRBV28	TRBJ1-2	CASSLTGLYGYTF	TGTGCCAGCAGTTTAACAGGGCTCTATGGCTACACCTTC
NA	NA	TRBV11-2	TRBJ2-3	CASSSTLGTDTQYF	TGTGCCAGCAGCTCAACCCTCGGCACAGATACGCAGTATTTT
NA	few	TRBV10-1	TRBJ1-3	CASSESSRYSGNTIYF	TGCGCCAGCAGTGAGTCCTCGAGGTACTCTGGAAACACCATATATTTT
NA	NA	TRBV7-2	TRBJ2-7	CASSPTLGAEQYF	TGTGCCAGCAGCCCCACGCTGGGTGCCGAGCAGTACTTC
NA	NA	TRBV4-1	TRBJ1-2	CASSQAVLFPYGYTF	TGCGCCAGCAGCCAAGCGGTCCTATTCCCATATGGCTACACCTTC
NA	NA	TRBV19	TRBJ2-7	CASSIGGRGYEQYF	TGTGCCAGTAGTATCGGAGGCAGGGGCTACGAGCAGTACTTC
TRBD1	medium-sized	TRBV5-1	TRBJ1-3	CASSLGTDGNTIYF	TGCGCCAGCAGCTTAGGGACAGACGGAAATACCATATATTTT
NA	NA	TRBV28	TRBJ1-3	CASSLGRDFGNTIYF	TGTGCCAGCAGTTTAGGGCGCGACTTTGGAAACACCATATATTTT